The present T cell receptor beta chain was sequenced within a study of CD4+ T cells in melanoma. Germline-derived CDR1 and CDR2 are LGHNA and YNFKEQ. Trimming shortened V by 0 bases and J by 11 bases, and 16 bases separated the two germline ends. The CDR3 extends over 15 amino acids. The assay was immunoSEQ multiplex PCR, and TCRdb's table has in-frame clones only and misses some. The sample records about 140,000 clones, 92% being singletons. The receptor comes from a human donor with melanoma. J is TRBJ1-4 and V is TRBV4-2, with TRBD1 as a possible D gene (5 bases). The CDR3: CASSQEATGSMKLFF. As DNA, the CDR3 is TGTGCCAGCAGCCAAGAAGCTACAGGTAGTATGAAACTGTTTTTT.